This T cell receptor beta chain is drawn from a study of blood T cell repertoires in COVID-19. Study-wide background: Italy, Spain and the United States were the sources of the convalescent and acute COVID-19 samples. T cells, B-cell-depleted T cells, or PBMCs provided the cDNA or gDNA that served as material.

Authors' methods: Quantification of nucleated cells was approximated via reference gene primer amplification. Sequenced by immunoSEQ multiplex PCR; TCRdb stores in-frame clones only, minus some. That table furnishes V, J and clone size, whereas the DNA furnished D and trimming. The table has about 170,000 clones, roughly nine tenths seen once; the top ten hold more than 3%. V gave up 5 bases and J gave up 4 bases; unmatched junction bases: 7. Looked up from germline, CDR1 is SGHVS and CDR2 is FNYEAQ. The CDR3 has 15 amino acids. Material: peripheral blood. The TCR sequence derives from a man between 65 and 80 years old with acute or convalescent COVID-19. The genes are TRBV7-6 and TRBJ2-3, with 9 bases identical to TRBD2. CDR3 in amino acids: CASSPRTSVPDTQYF. CDR3 DNA sequence: TGTGCCAGCAGCCCCCGGACTAGCGTCCCAGATACGCAGTATTTT.